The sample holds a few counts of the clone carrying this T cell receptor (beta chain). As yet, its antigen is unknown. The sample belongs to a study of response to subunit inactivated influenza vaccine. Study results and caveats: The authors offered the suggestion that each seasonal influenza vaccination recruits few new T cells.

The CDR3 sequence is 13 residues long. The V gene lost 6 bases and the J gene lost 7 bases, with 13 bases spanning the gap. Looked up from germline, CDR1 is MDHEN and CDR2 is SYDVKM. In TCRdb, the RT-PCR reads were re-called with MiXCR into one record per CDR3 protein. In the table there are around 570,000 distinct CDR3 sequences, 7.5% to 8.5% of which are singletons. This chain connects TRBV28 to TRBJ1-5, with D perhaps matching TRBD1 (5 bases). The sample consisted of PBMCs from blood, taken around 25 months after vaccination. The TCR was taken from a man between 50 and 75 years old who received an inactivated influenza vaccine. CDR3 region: CASSKSGRQPQHF. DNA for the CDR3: TGTGCCAGCAGCAAGTCAGGGAGACAGCCCCAGCATTTT. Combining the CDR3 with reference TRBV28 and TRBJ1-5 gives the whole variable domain DVKVTQSSRYLVKRTGEKVFLECVQDMDHENMFWYRQDPGLGLRLIYFSYDVKMKEKGDIPEGYSVSREKKERFSLILESASTNQTSMYLCASSKSGRQPQHFGDGTRLSIL.